A single sample is the source of the 3 T cell receptor beta chains below, sequenced in a study of cytomegalovirus exposure and HLA in healthy donors (dated by TCRdb to about 2017). To prepare the library, the immunoSEQ multiplex PCR assay was applied. The multiplex PCR relied on a mix of 60 forward primers for TCR Vbeta segments and 13 reverse primers for TCR Jbeta segments. TCRdb stores this immuneACCESS table with in-frame sequences only. Part of the clones is absent; in the studies checked, under half of the shortfall reflects unresolved V genes, and no reason is known for the rest. The sample contains about 160,000 clones, about 85% of them found a single time. The ten largest clones represent roughly 6.2% of the sample. Sequencing was carried out using PBMCs. These receptor sequences come from a male donor in good health and CMV-seropositive.

Details on this clone: A read error may produce the germline difference seen at one junction end. The chain recombines TRBV19 with TRBJ2-1, with D possibly matching TRBD2 (6 bases). The CDR3 totals 12 residues. Germline V CDR1 and CDR2: LNHDA, SQIVND (reference sequence). The CDR3 DNA is TGTGCCGGTAGTCCCGCGGGAAATGAGCAGTTCTTC. Protein product: CAGSPAGNEQFF.

The CDR3: CASSQENMAAVYNEQFF. The CDR3 DNA reads as TGCGCCAGCAGCCAAGAAAACATGGCGGCGGTCTACAATGAGCAGTTCTTC. The chain combines TRBV4-1 with TRBJ2-1, with unresolved D. The germline CDR1 and CDR2 sequences are MGHRA and YSYEKL. Trimming shortened V by 0 bases and J by 3 bases, and 15 bases separated the two germline ends. The CDR3 spans 17 residues.

This chain connects TRBV25-1 to TRBJ2-7, with D hard to call. Germline V gene sequence: CDR1 MGHDK, CDR2 SYGVNS. The CDR3 is 15 residues long. The V and J ends lost 4 bases and 0 bases respectively, with 13 bases between them. DNA for the CDR3: TGTGCCAGCAGTGCCCTGACTCGTAGCTCCTACGAGCAGTACTTC. Translated: CASSALTRSSYEQYF.